The 21 T cell receptor beta chains below all came from one sample that was sequenced in a study of shared clonotypes between healthy human individuals. Clones were sequenced by immunoSEQ multiplex PCR, and TCRdb holds only the in-frame ones, with some missing. The sample lists 2 million to 2.5 million clones; approximately 93% were seen once. Specimen: naive CD4+ T cells from PBMCs. Subset defined: CD45RA+ positively selected. These TCRs come from a man between 18 and 29 years old in good health. Some clones in this sample may be carry-over from other donors' samples.

V is TRBV6-1 and J is TRBJ1-2; no clear D gene. This CDR3 is built from 14 residues. V was clipped by 1 base and J by 2 bases, with 8 bases between them. Germline CDR1 is MNHNS and CDR2 is SASEGT. CDR3 residues: CASSEEPGNYGYTF. The DNA of the CDR3 is TGTGCCAGCAGTGAAGAGCCCGGAAACTATGGCTACACCTTC.

The chain joins TRBV6-6 to TRBJ1-2; weak D call: TRBD1 (6 bases). CDR3 length equals 14 residues. V was clipped by 6 bases and J by 4 bases, with 15 bases between them. The germline V gene encodes CDR1 MNHNY and CDR2 SVGAGI (reference sequence). CDR3 coding DNA: TGTGCCAGCAGCTCAAACAGGGCGGGCTATGGCTACACCTTC. This codes for CASSSNRAGYGYTF.

The chain combines TRBV27 with TRBJ1-1, with D possibly matching TRBD1 (6 bases). CDR1 is MNHEY and CDR2 is SMNVEV in the germline V gene (reference sequence). The CDR3 loop spans 14 amino acids. V was trimmed by 4 bases and J by 7 bases, leaving 16 bases between them. CDR3 amino acids: CASSSPLRGGEAFF. CDR3 bases: TGTGCCAGCAGTTCACCTCTCAGGGGCGGTGAAGCTTTCTTT.

The V gene is TRBV25-1, the J gene TRBJ2-7; D is tentatively TRBD1 or TRBD2 (7 bases each). CDR1 is MGHDK and CDR2 is SYGVNS in the germline V gene. Between the trimmed V and J ends, which lost 1 base and 6 bases, there was a span of 10 bases. The CDR3 runs 13 residues. CDR3 amino acids: CASSEWEGAEQYF. In DNA form, the CDR3 reads TGTGCCAGCAGTGAATGGGAGGGGGCCGAGCAGTACTTC.

This chain connects TRBV27 to TRBJ1-1; a possible D gene is TRBD1 (5 bases). This CDR3 is built from 13 residues. Germline CDR1 MNHEY, CDR2 SMNVEV (reference sequence). DNA of the CDR3: TGTCCCTACGACAGACATTTGAACACTGAAGCTTTCTTT. It encodes CPYDRHLNTEAFF.

As regards this clone: This specimen includes other DNA sequences encoding the same CDR3. The CDR3 coding sequence is TGTGCCAGCAGTGGGCGGTCTGGGGCCAACGTCCTGACTTTC. Translation gives CASSGRSGANVLTF. This chain uses TRBV6-1 with TRBJ2-6; no clear D gene. The CDR3 sequence is 14 residues long. Germline-derived CDR1 and CDR2 are MNHNS and SASEGT. V was pared by 4 bases and J by 1 base, with 5 bases between.

The genes are TRBV18 and TRBJ2-5, with 7 bases that match TRBD2. This CDR3 has 15 amino acids. Unmatched junction bases numbered 6, after V lost 0 bases and J lost 5 bases. Germline V CDR1 and CDR2: KGHSH, LQKENI. The CDR3 sequence is CASSPPGGRRETQYF. The CDR3 nucleotides read TGTGCCAGCTCACCACCAGGCGGGAGACGGGAGACCCAGTACTTC. Together with reference TRBV18 and TRBJ2-5, the CDR3 gives the full variable domain: NAGVMQNPRHLVRRRGQEARLRCSPMKGHSHVYWYRQLPEEGLKFMVYLQKENIIDESGMPKERFSAEFPKEGPSILRIQQVVRGDSAAYFCASSPPGGRRETQYFGPGTRLLVL.

The rearrangement uses TRBV19 and TRBJ1-5, with a possible D match to TRBD1 (6 bases). The V end lost 2 bases, the J end lost 7 bases, and 12 bases lay between the germline ends. The length of the CDR3 is 14 residues. Germline-derived CDR1 and CDR2 are LNHDA and SQIVND (reference sequence). This CDR3 is CASSIMRGDQPQHF. The CDR3 region has the DNA TGTGCCAGTAGTATAATGAGGGGGGACCAGCCCCAGCATTTT. The variable domain in full, with the rest retrieved from reference TRBV19 and TRBJ1-5, is DGGITQSPKYLFRKEGQNVTLSCEQNLNHDAMYWYRQDPGQGLRLIYYSQIVNDFQKGDIAEGYSVSREKKESFPLTVTSAQKNPTAFYLCASSIMRGDQPQHFGDGTRLSIL.

The J gene is TRBJ2-1, the V gene TRBV28, with D possibly being TRBD1 (6 bases). CDR1 and CDR2 (germline): MDHEN, SYDVKM. The length of the CDR3 is 17 residues. Deletions cut 10 bases from V and 7 bases from J, with 29 bases between. Here the CDR3 reads CATSLLVKGEVENEQFF. Written as DNA, the CDR3 is TGTGCCACCTCGTTATTGGTGAAGGGGGAAGTGGAAAATGAGCAGTTCTTC.

The chain couples TRBV6-1 to TRBJ2-2; unclear D gene. Trimming removed 6 bases from V and 5 bases from J, with 10 bases in between. Germline V gives CDR1 MNHNS, CDR2 SASEGT. There are 13 residues in the CDR3. CDR3 amino acids: CASRVLRTGELFF. CDR3 bases: TGTGCCAGCAGAGTGTTAAGGACCGGGGAGCTGTTTTTT.

The V call is TRBV7-3, the J call TRBJ2-2; a possible D gene is TRBD2 (7 bases). This CDR3 has 15 residues. Trimming left V 8 bases short and J 1 base short, with 14 bases between. The germline V gene encodes CDR1 SGHTA and CDR2 FQGTGA. CDR3 DNA: TGTGCCAGCGCGGGGGCTAGCGGGAACACCGGGGAGCTGTTTTTT. As protein: CASAGASGNTGELFF.

This rearrangement joins TRBV7-3 to TRBJ2-6, with D tentatively TRBD1 or TRBD2 (5 bases each). Trimming pared 0 bases from V and 0 bases from J, leaving 12 bases between. Germline CDR1 is SGHTA and CDR2 is FQGTGA. The CDR3 has 18 residues. The CDR3, as DNA: TGTGCCAGCAGCTTAACGGCAGGGACCTCCTCTGGGGCCAACGTCCTGACTTTC. It yields the protein CASSLTAGTSSGANVLTF.

The rearrangement joins TRBV10-2 to TRBJ1-1, with 8 bases aligning to TRBD1. The germline V gene has CDR1 WSHSY and CDR2 SAAADI. V shed 8 bases, J shed 8 bases, and the junction held 4 bases outside the gene matches. The CDR3 covers 11 residues. CDR3 loop: CASSRDREAFF. CDR3 DNA: TGCGCCAGCTCCCGGGACAGGGAAGCTTTCTTT.

This rearrangement joins TRBV15 to TRBJ2-1; TRBD2 is a possible D gene (5 bases). V was trimmed by 0 bases and J by 6 bases, leaving 15 bases between them. Per the germline V gene, CDR1 is LNHNV and CDR2 is YYDKDF (reference sequence). The CDR3 totals 16 residues. The CDR3 sequence: CATSRELRTGLNEQFF. The CDR3 region has the DNA TGTGCCACCAGCAGAGAACTCCGGACTGGGCTCAATGAGCAGTTCTTC.

As for this clone: The same CDR3 is also encoded by other DNA sequences in this sample. This chain joins TRBV7-2 and TRBJ1-1; a weak D match, TRBD1 (6 bases). Trimming removed 2 bases at V and 0 bases at J, with 7 bases between. This CDR3 comprises 14 residues. Germline lookup yields CDR1 SGHTA and CDR2 FQGNSA. The CDR3 protein is CASSLTGMNTEAFF. CDR3 nucleotides: TGTGCCAGCAGCTTAACAGGGATGAACACTGAAGCTTTCTTT.

This clone was seen a few times. The chain joins TRBV18 to TRBJ1-1; D might be TRBD1 (6 bases). The germline CDR1 and CDR2 sequences are KGHSH and LQKENI. The CDR3 has 16 amino acids. V lost 2 bases and J lost 0, with 13 bases in between. The CDR3: CASSPRTVFMNTEAFF. The CDR3 DNA reads as TGTGCCAGCTCACCAAGGACAGTGTTCATGAACACTGAAGCTTTCTTT.

This sequence joins TRBV7-2 and TRBJ2-3, with TRBD2 matching 8 bases. This CDR3 is 13 amino acids long. Germline CDR1 is SGHTA and CDR2 is FQGNSA. V dropped 11 bases and J dropped 5; count of bases not matched to a gene: 9. CDR3 amino acids: CASERERGDTQYF. Here the CDR3 DNA reads TGTGCCTCCGAGCGGGAGAGGGGAGATACGCAGTATTTT.

The chain couples TRBV6-5 to TRBJ2-2; TRBD1 agrees at 10 bases. V was clipped by 6 bases and J by 4 bases; unmatched bases: 5. Looked up from germline, CDR1 is MNHEY and CDR2 is SVGAGI. This CDR3 is 15 amino acids long. DNA for the CDR3: TGTGCCAGCAGCCGCCGGGACAGGGGCACCGGGGAGCTGTTTTTT. This gives the protein CASSRRDRGTGELFF.

The rearrangement links TRBV5-4 to TRBJ2-7; no definite D call. The V end was cut by 3 bases, the J end by 5 bases, with 9 bases between. CDR1 and CDR2 (germline): SGHNT, YYREEE (reference sequence). The CDR3 sequence is 12 residues long. The CDR3, as DNA: TGTGCCAGCAGCTCCCAAGCCCACGAGCAGTACTTC. This encodes CASSSQAHEQYF.

J is TRBJ2-5 and V is TRBV9, with 8 bases identical to TRBD1. This CDR3 is 14 amino acids long. V shed 1 base, J shed 5 bases, and the junction held 4 bases outside the gene matches. The germline gives CDR1 SGDLS, CDR2 YYNGEE. Here the CDR3 reads CASSVQGARETQYF. The CDR3 region has the DNA TGTGCCAGCAGCGTACAGGGGGCGCGGGAGACCCAGTACTTC.

V usage is TRBV28 and J usage is TRBJ2-3, with D possibly TRBD2 on 6 matching bases. In germline, CDR1 is MDHEN, CDR2 SYDVKM. The V end was cut by 9 bases, the J end by 1 base, with 11 bases between. This CDR3 region has 13 residues. The CDR3 protein is CASKTRRTDTQYF. As DNA, the CDR3 is TGTGCCAGTAAGACTAGGCGCACAGATACGCAGTATTTT.